Listed below are T cell receptor beta chains from one sample, sequenced in a study of OX40 agonist ivuxolimab in advanced cancers. TCRdb's copy holds only in-frame clones and misses some; the assay was immunoSEQ multiplex PCR. The table has tens of thousands of clones, approximately 90% seen once. This sample comprised CD4+ or CD8+ T cells sorted from blood, obtained in a trial of the OX40 agonist ivuxolimab. These TCRs come from an adult with an advanced solid tumor such as melanoma, head and neck, liver or kidney cancer. Each CDR3 is given with its conserved first and last residue. A D gene is named only where the DNA matches it firmly. Part of the rows lack a size; the others show once, few, many or a class for expanded clones.

d_gene: NA
j_gene: TRBJ2-6
v_gene: TRBV28
abundance: NA
CDR3nt: TGTGCCAGCAGATCCCCAGTTGCTGGGGCCAACGTCCTGACTTTC
CDR3aa: CASRSPVAGANVLTF

d_gene: NA
j_gene: TRBJ1-2
v_gene: TRBV19
abundance: NA
CDR3nt: TGTGCCAGTAGTATTTTTGAGAATGGCTACACCTTC
CDR3aa: CASSIFENGYTF

d_gene: NA
j_gene: TRBJ2-4
v_gene: TRBV4-1
abundance: NA
CDR3nt: TGCGCCAGCAGCCAATGGGCGGGGGCCAAAAACATTCAGTACTTC
CDR3aa: CASSQWAGAKNIQYF

d_gene: TRBD1
j_gene: TRBJ2-7
v_gene: TRBV7-6
abundance: NA
CDR3nt: TGTGCCAGCAGCTTAGCTGAGGGACAGGGAAGGAACGAGCAGTACTTC
CDR3aa: CASSLAEGQGRNEQYF

d_gene: NA
j_gene: TRBJ2-3
v_gene: TRBV7-9
abundance: NA
CDR3nt: TGTGCCAGCAGCCCCTACTCGGAAGATACGCAGTATTTT
CDR3aa: CASSPYSEDTQYF

d_gene: NA
j_gene: TRBJ2-3
v_gene: TRBV27
abundance: NA
CDR3nt: TGTGCCAGTTGGACTGCAGGGAACCGGACAACTAGCACAGATACGCAGTATTTT
CDR3aa: CASWTAGNRTTSTDTQYF

d_gene: NA
j_gene: TRBJ1-2
v_gene: TRBV15
abundance: NA
CDR3nt: TGTGCCACCAGCTCCGACCGGGGAAAGGGGAGCTATGGCTACACCTTC
CDR3aa: CATSSDRGKGSYGYTF

d_gene: TRBD2
j_gene: TRBJ2-3
v_gene: TRBV7-3
abundance: NA
CDR3nt: TGTGCCAGCAGCCTTGGCGGGGGGGTCACAGATACGCAGTATTTT
CDR3aa: CASSLGGGVTDTQYF

d_gene: TRBD2
j_gene: TRBJ2-6
v_gene: TRBV7-9
abundance: NA
CDR3nt: TGTGCCAGCAGCCTAGCGGGTAAAGGTGAGGGGTCTGGGGCCAACGTCCTGACTTTC
CDR3aa: CASSLAGKGEGSGANVLTF

d_gene: NA
j_gene: TRBJ1-4
v_gene: TRBV6-6
abundance: NA
CDR3nt: TGTGCCAGCAGTTACATCGAGGGAGCAACTAATGAAAAACTGTTTTTT
CDR3aa: CASSYIEGATNEKLFF

d_gene: TRBD2
j_gene: TRBJ2-7
v_gene: TRBV27
abundance: NA
CDR3nt: TGTGCCAGCAGTTTATTCGGCAGGACTAGCGGGTCTTACGAGCAGTACTTC
CDR3aa: CASSLFGRTSGSYEQYF

d_gene: NA
j_gene: TRBJ2-2
v_gene: TRBV9
abundance: NA
CDR3nt: TGTGCCAGCAGCCCGTTCCCCCAGAGCGGGGAGCTGTTTTTT
CDR3aa: CASSPFPQSGELFF

d_gene: NA
j_gene: TRBJ1-2
v_gene: TRBV30
abundance: NA
CDR3nt: TGTGCCAGCGAGTCCTCGGGACACTATGGCTACACCTTC
CDR3aa: CASESSGHYGYTF

d_gene: TRBD1
j_gene: TRBJ1-1
v_gene: TRBV30
abundance: NA
CDR3nt: TGTGCCTGGGACAGGGCAGGAACTGAAGCTTTCTTT
CDR3aa: CAWDRAGTEAFF

d_gene: TRBD1
j_gene: TRBJ1-5
v_gene: TRBV7-3
abundance: once
CDR3nt: TGTGCCAGCAGTTTACAGGGGGGTCAGCCCCAGCATTTT
CDR3aa: CASSLQGGQPQHF

d_gene: NA
j_gene: TRBJ1-1
v_gene: TRBV6-5
abundance: NA
CDR3nt: TGTGCCACTAACAGTGTGGGGAACACTGAAGCTTTCTTT
CDR3aa: CATNSVGNTEAFF

d_gene: TRBD1
j_gene: TRBJ1-1
v_gene: TRBV28
abundance: NA
CDR3nt: TGTGCCAGCAGTTTAGGGACAGACAACACTGAAGCTTTCTTT
CDR3aa: CASSLGTDNTEAFF

d_gene: NA
j_gene: TRBJ2-3
v_gene: TRBV6-6
abundance: NA
CDR3nt: TGTGCCAGCAGAGGGGACCCTAGGACTATCACAGATACGCAGTATTTT
CDR3aa: CASRGDPRTITDTQYF

d_gene: NA
j_gene: TRBJ2-5
v_gene: TRBV7-2
abundance: NA
CDR3nt: TGTGCCAGCAGCTCCTGGGACTTCCAAGAGACCCAGTACTTC
CDR3aa: CASSSWDFQETQYF

d_gene: NA
j_gene: TRBJ2-7
v_gene: TRBV28
abundance: NA
CDR3nt: TGTGCCAGCAGCCCCCTGGACACAACCTACGAGCAGTACTTC
CDR3aa: CASSPLDTTYEQYF

d_gene: TRBD2
j_gene: TRBJ2-1
v_gene: TRBV27
abundance: NA
CDR3nt: TGTGCCAGCAGCCTTGGGACTACACTTGGGAATGAGCAGTTCTTC
CDR3aa: CASSLGTTLGNEQFF

d_gene: NA
j_gene: TRBJ2-3
v_gene: TRBV10-2
abundance: NA
CDR3nt: TGCGCCAGCAGTGTATTGGGAGATACACAGTATTTT
CDR3aa: CASSVLGDTQYF

d_gene: NA
j_gene: TRBJ2-7
v_gene: TRBV18
abundance: NA
CDR3nt: TGTGCCAGCTCACCCGAGGGCAGATGGTACGAGCAGTACTTC
CDR3aa: CASSPEGRWYEQYF

d_gene: NA
j_gene: TRBJ1-1
v_gene: TRBV7-8
abundance: NA
CDR3nt: TGTGCCAGCAGCTTAAGTAATTCGGGCGCTTTCTTT
CDR3aa: CASSLSNSGAFF

d_gene: TRBD2
j_gene: TRBJ2-3
v_gene: TRBV19
abundance: NA
CDR3nt: TGTGCCAGTACCGGCCCCGGGACTAGCATCGATACGCAGTATTTT
CDR3aa: CASTGPGTSIDTQYF

d_gene: NA
j_gene: TRBJ2-1
v_gene: TRBV28
abundance: NA
CDR3nt: TGTGCCAGCTCCCTAGGGGCTAACCAGTTCTTC
CDR3aa: CASSLGANQFF